Below are 25 T cell receptor beta chains sequenced from a single sample in a study of blood T cell repertoires in COVID-19. Sequencing used immunoSEQ multiplex PCR; TCRdb keeps in-frame clones, though not all of them. The sample lists around 18,000 clones; roughly 87% were seen once. Source material: peripheral blood. The source of these receptors is a man between 60 and 75 years old with active COVID-19.

The chain combines TRBV5-3 with TRBJ2-1; TRBD2 matches 11 bases. TRBV5-3 is assigned to the ORF class and has an uncertain function. V shed 0 bases and J 4 bases; nucleotides not matched to a gene: 9. The CDR3 loop spans 18 amino acids. CDR3 DNA: TGTGCCAGAAGCTTGGTTATAGCGGGGGGGAACACGTACAATGAGCAGTTCTTC. Protein product: CARSLVIAGGNTYNEQFF.

This sequence joins TRBV9 and TRBJ1-1, with D possibly matching TRBD1 (5 bases). CDR3 length: 16 amino acids. V gave up 0 bases and J gave up 1 base, with 13 bases separating them. Germline V gives CDR1 SGDLS, CDR2 YYNGEE. The CDR3 sequence is CASSVGPQVGNTEAFF. CDR3 bases: TGTGCCAGCAGCGTAGGACCACAGGTGGGGAACACTGAAGCTTTCTTT.

This chain joins TRBV19 and TRBJ2-2; 10 positions agree with TRBD1. Trimming at V came to 4 bases and at J to 4 bases, leaving 9 bases not matched to a gene. The CDR3 runs to 17 residues. CDR1 LNHDA and CDR2 SQIVND come from the germline V gene (reference sequence). The chain's CDR3 is CASSRNPGQGSTGELFF. The CDR3 region has the DNA TGTGCCAGTAGTAGGAACCCGGGACAGGGGAGCACCGGGGAGCTGTTTTTT.

V is TRBV29-1 and J is TRBJ2-1; D is possibly TRBD1 (6 bases). Trimming stripped 3 bases from V and 5 bases from J, with 17 bases between. This CDR3 region has 15 residues. The germline V gene has CDR1 SQVTM and CDR2 ANQGSEA. CDR3 sequence: CSVEGARGRNNEQFF. CDR3 bases: TGCAGCGTTGAGGGAGCCAGGGGAAGAAACAATGAGCAGTTCTTC.

The chain recombines TRBV9 with TRBJ2-3, with 10 bases fitting TRBD2. V was clipped by 3 bases and J by 6 bases; unmatched bases: 7. Germline V CDR1 and CDR2: SGDLS, YYNGEE. The CDR3 spans 15 residues. The CDR3 region is CASSAIAGGTDTQYF. The CDR3 DNA reads TGTGCCAGCAGCGCTATAGCGGGAGGTACCGATACGCAGTATTTT. Full variable domain (outside the CDR3, taken from reference TRBV9 and TRBJ2-3): DSGVTQTPKHLITATGQRVTLRCSPRSGDLSVYWYQQSLDQGLQFLIQYYNGEERAKGNILERFSAQQFPDLHSELNLSSLELGDSALYFCASSAIAGGTDTQYFGPGTRLTVL.

The CDR3 nucleotides are TGTGCCAGCAGCTTAGATCAGGCTAGCCGAGAGACCCAGTACTTC. This sequence encodes CASSLDQASRETQYF. This chain links TRBV11-3 with TRBJ2-5; a possible D gene is TRBD2 (5 bases). The length of the CDR3 is 15 residues. The V end lost 0 bases, the J end lost 4 bases, and 12 bases lay between the germline ends. Germline V CDR1 and CDR2: SGHNT, YENEEA. Full variable domain (rest looked up from reference TRBV11-3 and TRBJ2-5): EAGVVQSPRYKIIEKKQPVAFWCNPISGHNTLYWYLQNLGQGPELLIRYENEEAVDDSQLPKDRFSAERLKGVDSTLKIQPAELGDSAVYLCASSLDQASRETQYFGPGTRLLVL.

The rearrangement uses TRBV21-1 and TRBJ1-2; TRBD1 is the table's D call, not checked against the DNA. TRBV21-1 is a listed pseudogene. The CDR3 is 12 amino acids. The CDR3: CASSKTDSLCTF. In nucleotides, the CDR3 is TGTGCCAGCAGCAAAACGGACAGCCTTTGCACCTTC.

The chain uses TRBV18 and TRBJ2-6; D possibly corresponds to TRBD1 (5 bases). The germline V gene has CDR1 KGHSH and CDR2 LQKENI. Trimming pared 3 bases from V and 0 bases from J, leaving 15 bases between. The CDR3 consists of 18 residues. The CDR3 nucleotides are TGTGCCAGCTCACCCCTCGGACACACAAGCTCTGGGGCCAACGTCCTGACTTTC. It codes for CASSPLGHTSSGANVLTF.

The chain is built from TRBV7-2 and TRBJ2-3, with 9 bases lining up with TRBD2. CDR1 and CDR2 from the germline V gene are SGHTA and FQGNSA. The ends lost 4 bases at V and 2 bases at J; junction bases unmatched: 4. The CDR3 extends over 15 amino acids. The CDR3 is CASSSLAGVTDTQYF. The CDR3 DNA is TGTGCCAGCAGCTCTTTAGCGGGAGTCACAGATACGCAGTATTTT.

The chain employs TRBV19 and TRBJ1-4; D call uncertain. Trimming left V 7 bases short and J 7 bases short, with 16 bases between. Germline loops: CDR1 LNHDA, CDR2 SQIVND (reference sequence). This CDR3 has 14 residues. CDR3 coding DNA: TGTGCCAGTACTTTGTACTCTGGAGGTGAAAAACTGTTTTTT. It codes for CASTLYSGGEKLFF.

The chain joins TRBV2 to TRBJ2-3; 12 bases align to TRBD1. There are 15 residues in the CDR3. The germline gives CDR1 SNHLY, CDR2 FYNNEI. V dropped 4 bases and J dropped 2; count of bases not matched to a gene: 1. The CDR3 sequence is CASSGDRGLTDTQYF. In DNA, the CDR3 is TGTGCCAGCAGTGGGGACAGGGGGCTCACAGATACGCAGTATTTT.

This rearrangement joins TRBV30 to TRBJ2-2; 10 bases align to TRBD2. The CDR3 runs 17 residues. V was pared by 2 bases and J by 2 bases, with 8 bases of the junction left unmatched. Germline CDR1 and CDR2: GTSNPN and SVGIG (reference sequence). CDR3 residues: CAWSHLLAGANTGELFF. The CDR3 region has the DNA TGTGCCTGGAGTCATCTTCTAGCGGGGGCCAACACCGGGGAGCTGTTTTTT. Drawing the rest from reference TRBV30 and TRBJ2-2, the complete variable domain is SQTIHQWPATLVQPVGSPLSLECTVEGTSNPNLYWYRQAAGRGLQLLFYSVGIGQISSEVPQNLSASRPQDRQFILSSKKLLLSDSGFYLCAWSHLLAGANTGELFFGEGSRLTVL.

The chain links TRBV25-1 to TRBJ1-1; a possible D gene is TRBD1 (6 bases). Trimming took off 4 bases at V and 0 bases at J, with 15 bases between the two ends. Germline assignment: CDR1 MGHDK and CDR2 SYGVNS. The CDR3 covers 16 residues. The CDR3 loop reads CASSVGGVVMNTEAFF. The CDR3 region has the DNA TGTGCCAGCAGTGTAGGGGGGGTGGTCATGAACACTGAAGCTTTCTTT. Based on the CDR3 plus reference TRBV25-1 and TRBJ1-1, the full variable domain is EADIYQTPRYLVIGTGKKITLECSQTMGHDKMYWYQQDPGMELHLIHYSYGVNSTEKGDLSSESTVSRIRTEHFPLTLESARPSHTSQYLCASSVGGVVMNTEAFFGQGTRLTVV.

The V and J genes are TRBV5-1 and TRBJ2-6; D is perhaps TRBD1 (6 bases). Germline V gives CDR1 SGHRS, CDR2 YFSETQ. Trimming removed 3 bases at V and 2 bases at J, with 12 bases between. This CDR3 contains 16 residues. CDR3: CASSWKQGAGANVLTF. The DNA of the CDR3 is TGCGCCAGCAGCTGGAAACAGGGCGCTGGGGCCAACGTCCTGACTTTC.

The chain is built from TRBV11-3 and TRBJ2-3; no definite D call. V was cut by 4 bases and J by 4 bases, with 12 bases left in between. Germline V gene sequence: CDR1 SGHNT, CDR2 YENEEA. This CDR3 comprises 14 residues. This chain's CDR3 is CASSSDIVADTQYF. CDR3 in DNA: TGTGCCAGCAGCTCAGACATAGTCGCAGATACGCAGTATTTT.

The chain combines TRBV11-2 with TRBJ2-3, with 9 bases identical to TRBD1. Germline V gene lookup returns CDR1 SGHAT and CDR2 FQNNGV. J gave up 2 bases and V 2 bases, and 5 bases lay outside the gene matches. The CDR3 spans 16 residues. The CDR3 DNA reads as TGTGCCAGCAGCTTAACTGGACAGGGGATCACAGATACGCAGTATTTT. The encoded protein is CASSLTGQGITDTQYF. Filled out from reference TRBV11-2 and TRBJ2-3, the complete variable domain reads EAGVAQSPRYKIIEKRQSVAFWCNPISGHATLYWYQQILGQGPKLLIQFQNNGVVDDSQLPKDRFSAERLKGVDSTLKIQPAKLEDSAVYLCASSLTGQGITDTQYFGPGTRLTVL.

This chain links TRBV6-5 with TRBJ1-6, with D uncertain. CDR1 and CDR2 from the germline V gene are MNHEY and SVGAGI. The CDR3 covers 13 residues. The germline V and J ends were trimmed by 8 bases and 0 bases, with 5 bases remaining between them. CDR3 protein: CASHSSYNSPLHF. As DNA, the CDR3 is TGTGCCAGCCACAGCTCCTATAATTCACCCCTCCACTTT.

CDR3 DNA sequence: TGTGCCTGGATGGGGGGAGCGGGCACTGAAGCTTTCTTT. Its protein is CAWMGGAGTEAFF. V gene TRBV30 combines with J gene TRBJ1-1; perhaps TRBD1 as D (5 bases). The CDR3 loop spans 13 amino acids. Germline assignment: CDR1 GTSNPN and CDR2 SVGIG (reference sequence). V lost 4 bases to trimming and J lost 4 bases, with 13 bases between them. Using reference TRBV30 and TRBJ1-1 for the parts outside the CDR3, the full variable domain is SQTIHQWPATLVQPVGSPLSLECTVEGTSNPNLYWYRQAAGRGLQLLFYSVGIGQISSEVPQNLSASRPQDRQFILSSKKLLLSDSGFYLCAWMGGAGTEAFFGQGTRLTVV.

This sequence joins TRBV11-2 and TRBJ1-3; 8 positions agree with TRBD1. The germline CDR1 and CDR2 sequences are SGHAT and FQNNGV. The CDR3 length is 16 residues. Trimming at V came to 5 bases and at J to 0 bases, leaving 6 bases not matched to a gene. The CDR3 region has the DNA TGTGCCAGCAGCACATACAGGGGGAGCTCTGGAAACACCATATATTTT. It specifies CASSTYRGSSGNTIYF.

This chain connects TRBV5-1 to TRBJ2-5; TRBD2 matches 7 bases. The V gene's germline CDR1 is SGHRS and CDR2 YFSETQ. CDR3 length: 13 amino acids. With 5 bases clipped from V and 7 bases from J, the junction kept 8 bases outside the gene matches. The CDR3 region has the DNA TGCGCCAGCAGTACGCCGGGGGGAGGGACCCAGTACTTC. Its translation: CASSTPGGGTQYF.

This chain joins TRBV19 and TRBJ2-1, with TRBD1 matching 10 bases. Germline V gene data show CDR1 as LNHDA and CDR2 as SQIVND (reference sequence). Trimming took 4 bases from V and 5 from J; bases not matched to a gene: 11. The CDR3 is 17 amino acids. This chain's CDR3 is CASSTPPRDRGHNEQFF. The DNA for the CDR3 is TGTGCCAGTAGTACCCCCCCCCGGGACAGGGGCCACAATGAGCAGTTCTTC.

The chain has TRBV7-2 and TRBJ2-3, with D tentatively TRBD1 (6 bases). The CDR3 runs 17 residues. The V gene's germline CDR1 is SGHTA and CDR2 FQGNSA. Deletions cut 5 bases from V and 2 bases from J, with 20 bases between. CDR3 coding DNA: TGTGCCAGCAGCGCTGCCAGGGGACACGGGGACACAGATACGCAGTATTTT. This encodes CASSAARGHGDTDTQYF. The full variable domain, rest sourced from reference TRBV7-2 and TRBJ2-3, is GAGVSQSPSNKVTEKGKDVELRCDPISGHTALYWYRQSLGQGLEFLIYFQGNSAPDKSGLPSDRFSAERTGGSVSTLTIQRTQQEDSAVYLCASSAARGHGDTDTQYFGPGTRLTVL.

This sequence joins TRBV19 and TRBJ1-6; D uncertain. The CDR3 covers 12 residues. Germline loops: CDR1 LNHDA, CDR2 SQIVND (reference sequence). V was pared by 8 bases and J by 9 bases, with 11 bases between. In DNA, the CDR3 is TGTGCCAGTTATGCGACTGGTTCACCCCTCCACTTT. Its translation is CASYATGSPLHF.

The chain carries TRBV9 and TRBJ2-1, with D hard to call. V was trimmed by 4 bases and J by 2 bases, leaving 10 bases between them. The CDR3 loop spans 14 amino acids. CDR1 SGDLS and CDR2 YYNGEE come from the germline V gene. The CDR3 loop is CASSPLGPYNEQFF. The CDR3 nucleotides read TGTGCCAGCAGCCCCCTAGGTCCCTACAATGAGCAGTTCTTC.

DNA of the CDR3: TGTGCCTGGAGCGGAGACAGGGGCTACGAGCAGTACTTC. Amino acid sequence: CAWSGDRGYEQYF. The chain is built from TRBV30 and TRBJ2-7, with TRBD1 identical over 8 bases. The CDR3 loop spans 13 amino acids. Germline CDR1 and CDR2: GTSNPN and SVGIG (reference sequence). V was pared by 3 bases and J by 3 bases, with 4 bases of the junction left unmatched.